Listed below are T cell receptor beta chains from one sample, sequenced in a study of blood T cell repertoires in COVID-19. Libraries were prepared by immunoSEQ multiplex PCR; TCRdb keeps only in-frame clonotypes and omits some of them. Of about 140,000 clones in the sample, roughly 84% were seen once. Sequenced input: peripheral blood. The source of these receptors is a man in his thirties or forties with COVID-19, enrolled during active disease. The CDR3 runs from the conserved cysteine through the conserved F or W.

v_call	j_call	cdr3_aa
TRBV28	TRBJ1-1	CASSLGRGTTEAFF
TRBV12-3/TRBV12-4	TRBJ2-3	CASAGVSTDTQYF
TRBV7-7	TRBJ2-3	CASSLGVAGGTDTQYF
TRBV5-1	TRBJ2-1	CASSLGGLAGAYNEQFF
TRBV7-6	TRBJ2-5	CASTGSETQYF
TRBV30	TRBJ2-3	CALRTTEGPDTQYF
TRBV5-6	TRBJ1-1	CASSPWQGWTEAFF
TRBV14	TRBJ1-2	CASSQGGLEDYGYTF
TRBV30	TRBJ2-3	CAWSGGGSADTQYF
TRBV15	TRBJ1-5	CATSRVGQPQHF
TRBV19	TRBJ2-1	CATRVAGDNEQFF
TRBV3-1/TRBV3-2	TRBJ2-4	CASSQGGLAGVIQYF
TRBV9	TRBJ2-3	CASSPRGGDTQYF
TRBV7-9	TRBJ2-5	CASSRQGFATQYF
TRBV28	TRBJ1-6	CASSLGAGDNSPLHF
TRBV12-2	TRBJ2-2	CASRSAGTSNTGELFF
TRBV2	TRBJ2-3	CASSGPGQEIDTQYF
TRBV19	TRBJ2-1	CASMPRGLPPGSYNEQFF
TRBV19	TRBJ1-2	CASRLTGYGYTF
TRBV6-2/TRBV6-3	TRBJ2-2	CASSYSRDTGELFF
TRBV2	TRBJ2-2	CASSPDRGLNTGELFF
TRBV4-1	TRBJ2-7	CASSPGEGRGYEQYF
TRBV12-3/TRBV12-4	TRBJ2-7	CASSLASSYEQYF
TRBV10-2	TRBJ2-7	CASKAGGSSYEQYF
TRBV2	TRBJ1-5	CASNPRESNQPQHF
TRBV14	TRBJ1-1	CASSQDPWAGSEAFF
TRBV18	TRBJ2-5	CASSPPSTGTQYF
TRBV10-3	TRBJ2-7	CAISSSGTSSYEQYF
TRBV3-1/TRBV3-2	TRBJ1-6	CASSRTGRTPLHF
TRBV7-2	TRBJ1-4	CASTRGTNEKLFF
TRBV5-1	TRBJ2-7	CASSLMRTGGYEQYF
TRBV7-8	TRBJ2-7	CASSHGTGTYEQYF
TRBV19	TRBJ1-5	CASSIRGLGSNQPQHF